The 27 T cell receptor beta chains below all came from one sample that was sequenced in a study of blood T cell repertoires in COVID-19. Using immunoSEQ multiplex PCR, the repertoire was profiled, and TCRdb retains in-frame clones only, with some absent. The top ten clones hold about 12% of a sample with roughly 300,000 clones, 70% to 90% of them seen once. Sequences were obtained from peripheral blood. The receptor set was obtained from a woman between 25 and 40 years old with COVID-19, enrolled during active disease.

This clone appeared once. The chain is built from TRBV3-1 (or the pseudogene TRBV3-2) and TRBJ2-2; 10 bases agree with TRBD1. The germline V gene has CDR1 LGHDT and CDR2 YNNKEL (reference sequence). V trimming: 11 bases; J trimming: 5 bases; junction bases outside the gene matches: 8. This CDR3 is 14 amino acids long. CDR3 sequence: CAARDRGSTGELFF. CDR3 sequence (DNA): TGTGCCGCCCGGGACAGGGGTTCAACCGGGGAGCTGTTTTTT.

CDR3 residues: CASSPWGGNTEAFF. The CDR3 coding sequence is TGTGCCAGCAGCCCGTGGGGGGGGAATACTGAAGCTTTCTTT. The chain employs TRBV7-9 and TRBJ1-1; a possible D gene is TRBD1 (5 bases). V was shortened by 5 bases and J by 5 bases, with 15 bases between the two germline ends. The CDR3 has 14 residues. Germline V gene sequence: CDR1 SEHNR, CDR2 FQNEAQ (reference sequence).

The V and J genes are TRBV7-8 and TRBJ2-4, with 11 bases that match TRBD2. The CDR3 length is 17 residues. The trim removed 3 bases at V and 6 bases at J, leaving 10 bases unmatched. CDR1 is SGHVS and CDR2 is FQNEAQ in the germline V gene. CDR3 protein: CASSFVLAGGSRNIQYF. As DNA, the CDR3 is TGTGCCAGCAGCTTTGTCTTAGCGGGGGGGTCTAGAAACATTCAGTACTTC.

The V call is TRBV4-2, the J call TRBJ1-2; 7 bases fit TRBD1. The CDR3 contains 12 residues. Germline CDR1 LGHNA, CDR2 YNFKEQ. Trimming at V came to 7 bases and at J to 8 bases, leaving 7 bases not matched to a gene. In DNA, the CDR3 is TGTGCCAGCAAGGACAGGACCGGCGGCTACACCTTC. Amino acid sequence: CASKDRTGGYTF.

Only one count was recorded for this clone. The rearrangement joins TRBV5-1 to TRBJ2-1; 11 bases map to TRBD2. CDR3 length equals 16 residues. V gave up 4 bases and J gave up 4 bases; unmatched junction bases: 7. Germline V gene lookup returns CDR1 SGHRS and CDR2 YFSETQ. The CDR3 protein is CASSGSGTSGYNEQFF. CDR3 DNA sequence: TGCGCCAGCAGCGGATCCGGGACTAGCGGATACAATGAGCAGTTCTTC.

This clone was seen more than once but under ten times. The CDR3 DNA sequence: TGCGCCAGCAGCCCAGTGGGACAGGTGTTGGCCGAGCAGTACTTC. It codes for CASSPVGQVLAEQYF. The chain combines TRBV4-1 with TRBJ2-7, with 8 nucleotides matching TRBD1. The CDR3 sequence is 15 residues long. V trimming: 4 bases; J trimming: 6 bases; junction bases outside the gene matches: 11. CDR1 MGHRA and CDR2 YSYEKL come from the germline V gene.

The chain couples TRBV5-8 to TRBJ1-6, with TRBD1 matching over 7 bases. The CDR3 length is 14 residues. Trimming took 6 bases from V and 10 from J; bases not matched to a gene: 10. Germline CDR1 and CDR2: SGHTS and YDEGEE. The CDR3 nucleotides are TGTGCCAGCACGCCGACAGGGTTAAGCTCACCCCTCCACTTT. Its translation is CASTPTGLSSPLHF.

DNA for the CDR3: TGCGCCAGCGAGGGACAGTTCTCCTACGAGCAGTACTTC. Its protein is CASEGQFSYEQYF. The chain links TRBV10-2 to TRBJ2-7; 7 bases map to TRBD1. CDR3 length: 13 residues. The V gene's germline CDR1 is WSHSY and CDR2 SAAADI. With V trimmed by 8 bases and J by 0 bases, 4 bases remained unmatched.

This chain uses TRBV28 with TRBJ2-5; TRBD2 is a possible D gene (7 bases). Between the trimmed V and J ends, which lost 7 bases and 5 bases, there was a span of 14 bases. The CDR3 covers 13 residues. Germline-derived CDR1 and CDR2 are MDHEN and SYDVKM. The DNA for the CDR3 is TGTGCCAGCATATCGGGGGGCCGGGAGACCCAGTACTTC. Its protein product is CASISGGRETQYF. The full variable domain, in which reference TRBV28 and TRBJ2-5 provide the parts outside the CDR3, is DVKVTQSSRYLVKRTGEKVFLECVQDMDHENMFWYRQDPGLGLRLIYFSYDVKMKEKGDIPEGYSVSREKKERFSLILESASTNQTSMYLCASISGGRETQYFGPGTRLLVL.

This CDR3 reads CASSWKSGRVGSPLHF. CDR3 in DNA: TGTGCCAGCAGTTGGAAGTCAGGGCGAGTCGGTTCACCCCTCCACTTT. This chain links TRBV27 with TRBJ1-6, with D possibly TRBD1 on 5 matching bases. The CDR3 is 16 residues long. The germline V gene has CDR1 MNHEY and CDR2 SMNVEV (reference sequence). Trimming removed 4 bases at V and 9 bases at J, with 19 bases between.

On this clone itself: This CDR3 is also generated by other DNA sequences in the sample. V usage is TRBV6-5 and J usage is TRBJ1-1, with D maybe TRBD1 (6 bases). Per germline, CDR1 MNHEY and CDR2 SVGAGI. Between the trimmed V and J ends, which lost 2 bases and 5 bases, there was a span of 12 bases. The CDR3 covers 14 residues. CDR3 DNA sequence: TGTGCCAGCAGTTACGACGGGGGGCGGACTGAAGCTTTCTTT. It codes for CASSYDGGRTEAFF.

The chain couples TRBV11-2 to TRBJ2-1; 12 nucleotides line up with TRBD2. Germline values: CDR1 SGHAT, CDR2 FQNNGV. This CDR3 has 18 residues. The trim removed 0 bases at V and 5 bases at J, leaving 8 bases unmatched. CDR3: CASSLDILAGGIDNEQFF. The DNA of the CDR3 is TGTGCCAGCAGCTTAGATATCCTAGCGGGGGGGATAGACAATGAGCAGTTCTTC.

The V call is TRBV3-1 (or the pseudogene TRBV3-2), the J call TRBJ2-3; 9 bases fit TRBD1. Germline V lookup: CDR1 LGHDT, CDR2 YNNKEL (reference sequence). CDR3 length: 21 residues. With V trimmed by 0 bases and J by 4 bases, 20 bases remained unmatched. As DNA, the CDR3 is TGTGCCAGCAGCCAAGATAGGGAGGGGCTCACAGGGGGCTTTAGCCCAGATACGCAGTATTTT. Its translation: CASSQDREGLTGGFSPDTQYF.

This rearrangement joins TRBV29-1 to TRBJ2-7; tentative D call: TRBD1 (6 bases). The CDR3 length is 12 residues. V lost 6 bases to trimming and J lost 0 bases, with 9 bases between them. Germline V gene sequence: CDR1 SQVTM, CDR2 ANQGSEA. CDR3 DNA: TGCAGCGTGGAGGACAGCTCCTACGAGCAGTACTTC. Translated, it gives CSVEDSSYEQYF.

The chain is built from TRBV6-6 and TRBJ1-4, with D unclear. CDR3 size: 14 residues. CDR1 MNHNY and CDR2 SVGAGI come from the germline V gene (reference sequence). Between the trimmed V and J ends, which lost 2 bases and 3 bases, there was a span of 7 bases. Written as DNA, the CDR3 is TGTGCCAGCAGTTACAGCGCGGCTAATGAAAAACTGTTTTTT. Amino acids: CASSYSAANEKLFF.

The J gene is TRBJ1-4, the V gene TRBV5-5; weak D call: TRBD1 (5 bases). Looked up from germline, CDR1 is SGHKS and CDR2 is YYEKEE (reference sequence). V shed 2 bases and J shed 7 bases, with 12 bases lying between them. The CDR3 is 14 residues long. This CDR3 reads CASSFQGMSEKLFF. The CDR3 bases are TGTGCCAGCAGCTTTCAGGGAATGAGTGAAAAACTGTTTTTT.

The rearrangement uses TRBV18 and TRBJ2-5; 10 bases fit TRBD2. Germline CDR1 reads KGHSH; CDR2 reads LQKENI. V was clipped by 2 bases and J by 3 bases; unmatched bases: 0. The CDR3 extends over 14 amino acids. This CDR3 reads CASSPGLAEETQYF. CDR3 DNA sequence: TGTGCCAGCTCACCAGGACTAGCGGAAGAGACCCAGTACTTC.

The chain employs TRBV6-8 and TRBJ2-1; 10 positions match TRBD1. Germline V gene sequence: CDR1 MNHGY, CDR2 SAAAGT. V lost 0 bases to trimming and J lost 5 bases; unmatched junction nucleotides: 10. The CDR3 spans 18 residues. The DNA of the CDR3 is TGTGCCAGCAGTTACTCGTTTAGGACAGGGGGAAAGGACAATGAGCAGTTCTTC. This translates into CASSYSFRTGGKDNEQFF.

Only one count was recorded for this clone. The chain joins TRBV21-1 to TRBJ1-2; TRBD1, the table's D call, was not compared with the DNA. TRBV21-1 constitutes a pseudogene. This CDR3 has 16 residues. CDR3 nucleotides: TGTGCCAGCGGTCCGGCAGGGCCATTTAGGGCGGATGGCTACACCTTC. Protein sequence: CASGPAGPFRADGYTF.

The chain links TRBV11-2 to TRBJ1-1; 12 nucleotides agree with TRBD1. The length of the CDR3 is 15 residues. V was clipped by 3 bases and J by 7 bases; unmatched bases: 6. Germline CDR1 reads SGHAT; CDR2 reads FQNNGV. The chain's CDR3 is CASSFGTGGSSEAFF. In DNA form, the CDR3 reads TGTGCCAGCAGCTTCGGGACAGGGGGCTCCAGTGAAGCTTTCTTT.

This chain joins TRBV5-1 and TRBJ1-1; D may be TRBD1 (6 bases). Trimming removed 4 bases at V and 3 bases at J, with 16 bases between. Looked up from germline, CDR1 is SGHRS and CDR2 is YFSETQ. The CDR3 runs to 15 residues. Written as DNA, the CDR3 is TGCGCCAGCAGCACCCTGCGGGGGCGGGACACTGAAGCTTTCTTT. Translation gives CASSTLRGRDTEAFF.

V and J are TRBV19 and TRBJ1-2, with 7 bases identical to TRBD1. This CDR3 has 17 residues. Germline CDR1 reads LNHDA; CDR2 reads SQIVND (reference sequence). With 1 base clipped from V and 3 bases from J, the junction kept 11 bases outside the gene matches. The CDR3 is CASSIGVGGPGDYGYTF. As DNA, the CDR3 is TGTGCCAGTAGTATAGGGGTAGGGGGCCCAGGAGACTATGGCTACACCTTC.

A single count supports this clone. This sequence joins TRBV19 and TRBJ2-5; tentatively, D is TRBD1 (5 bases). Germline V gives CDR1 LNHDA, CDR2 SQIVND (reference sequence). This CDR3 is built from 13 residues. V was cut by 3 bases and J by 5 bases, with 10 bases left in between. The CDR3 sequence is CASSISGFETQYF. The CDR3, as DNA: TGTGCCAGTAGTATCTCAGGGTTCGAGACCCAGTACTTC.

V usage is TRBV10-2 and J usage is TRBJ2-4; 9 bases are shared with TRBD1. CDR1 is WSHSY, CDR2 SAAADI, per germline. V lost 8 bases and J lost 5; bases outside the gene matches: 7. The CDR3 loop spans 14 amino acids. CDR3 coding DNA: TGCGCCAGCTATCCTCGGACAGGGGAAAACATTCAGTACTTC. Amino acids: CASYPRTGENIQYF.

This clone was observed a handful of times. The chain employs TRBV4-2 and TRBJ2-2; TRBD2 matches at 13 bases. This CDR3 comprises 18 residues. Unmatched junction bases numbered 8, after V lost 2 bases and J lost 5 bases. Germline loops: CDR1 LGHNA, CDR2 YNFKEQ. The CDR3 DNA reads TGTGCCAGCAGCCAAAGACTAGCGGGGGGCCAGGGGACCGGGGAGCTGTTTTTT. This encodes CASSQRLAGGQGTGELFF.

This chain links TRBV5-6 with TRBJ2-7, with TRBD2 matching 11 bases. The CDR3 is 16 amino acids. V lost 1 base to trimming and J lost 4 bases; unmatched junction nucleotides: 7. CDR1 SGHDT and CDR2 YYEEEE come from the germline V gene. CDR3 amino acids: CASSLPSSGGPYEQYF. The CDR3 DNA follows: TGTGCCAGCAGCTTGCCGTCTAGCGGGGGGCCGTACGAGCAGTACTTC.

V usage is TRBV6-5 and J usage is TRBJ2-3; 9 bases map to TRBD1. After removal of 9 bases from V and 3 bases from J, the junction contained 10 bases not matched to a gene. Germline V gene sequence: CDR1 MNHEY, CDR2 SVGAGI. The CDR3 contains 15 residues. The CDR3 region has the DNA TGTGCCAGTTCTCCAGAGGGACAGGGAACAGATACGCAGTATTTT. It codes for CASSPEGQGTDTQYF.